The 12 T cell receptor beta chains in this list originate from one sample, sequenced in a study of cytomegalovirus exposure and HLA in healthy donors listed by TCRdb under 2017. The receptor library was made with the immunoSEQ multiplex PCR assay. The multiplex PCR relied on a mix of 60 forward primers for TCR Vbeta segments and 13 reverse primers for TCR Jbeta segments. TCRdb mirrors the immuneACCESS table, restricted to in-frame sequences. Some clones are absent from its copies; in checked studies, under half trace to an unresolved V gene, and the reason for the others is unknown. Here the sample has 89,000 or so clones; 70% to 90% occur a single time. Of the sample, 4.5% to 7% falls within the top ten clones. The sequenced sample was PBMCs. The receptor source for this set is a woman between 18 and 29 years old in good health and CMV-seropositive.

The chain carries TRBV7-9 and TRBJ1-3; maybe TRBD1 (6 bases). The CDR3 extends over 17 amino acids. CDR1 SEHNR and CDR2 FQNEAQ come from the germline V gene (reference sequence). V was trimmed by 5 bases and J by 0 bases, leaving 17 bases between them. DNA for the CDR3: TGTGCCAGCAGCCCGCCCCCGGGACATTTCTCTGGAAACACCATATATTTT. This translates into CASSPPPGHFSGNTIYF.

The table lists this clone with a count of one. The chain carries TRBV15 and TRBJ1-2; 7 bases agree with TRBD1. CDR1 is LNHNV and CDR2 is YYDKDF in the germline V gene (reference sequence). This CDR3 contains 14 residues. J lost 4 bases, V lost 3 bases, and 5 bases had no gene match. CDR3 in DNA: TGTGCCACCAGCAGGGGACAGACTGGCTATGGCTACACCTTC. Translated: CATSRGQTGYGYTF.

The V and J genes are TRBV29-1 and TRBJ1-3; D is ambiguous. Germline V gene lookup returns CDR1 SQVTM and CDR2 ANQGSEA. V was trimmed by 3 bases and J by 0 bases, leaving 9 bases between them. CDR3 length: 14 amino acids. The CDR3 DNA follows: TGCAGCGTTGATGTTCGGGGCTCTGGAAACACCATATATTTT. This codes for CSVDVRGSGNTIYF.

This chain connects TRBV4-1 to TRBJ2-5; 11 positions match TRBD2. Germline V CDR1 and CDR2: MGHRA, YSYEKL. This CDR3 has 20 residues. Trimming removed 1 base from V and 4 bases from J; junction bases left unmatched: 17. The CDR3 sequence is CASSQGPAGLTSGVVETQYF. DNA for the CDR3: TGCGCCAGCAGCCAAGGACCGGCGGGCCTGACTAGCGGGGTGGTAGAGACCCAGTACTTC.

The chain is built from TRBV5-1 and TRBJ1-1, with 8 positions matching TRBD1. The CDR3 contains 17 residues. V dropped 6 bases and J dropped 0; count of bases not matched to a gene: 13. Germline V CDR1 and CDR2: SGHRS, YFSETQ. CDR3 sequence reads: CASTHLPTGGMNTEAFF. The DNA of the CDR3 is TGCGCCAGCACCCACCTGCCTACAGGGGGTATGAACACTGAAGCTTTCTTT.

The rearrangement uses TRBV6-5 and TRBJ1-5; no definite D call. Trimming shortened V by 6 bases and J by 0 bases, and 12 bases separated the two germline ends. The CDR3 totals 15 residues. The germline V gene encodes CDR1 MNHEY and CDR2 SVGAGI. The CDR3 DNA reads as TGTGCCAGCAGGTTTTCCCCTTCTAGCAATCAGCCCCAGCATTTT. Its translation: CASRFSPSSNQPQHF.

This chain links TRBV6-5 with TRBJ1-2; 10 nucleotides line up with TRBD1. V trimming: 2 bases; J trimming: 4 bases; junction bases outside the gene matches: 7. Germline V gene sequence: CDR1 MNHEY, CDR2 SVGAGI. The CDR3 consists of 16 residues. The CDR3 loop is CASSYRGQGRFYGYTF. CDR3 coding DNA: TGTGCCAGCAGTTACAGGGGACAGGGGAGGTTCTATGGCTACACCTTC.

The V gene is TRBV2, the J gene TRBJ2-2; 7 nucleotides agree with TRBD1. CDR3 length: 13 amino acids. Germline V gives CDR1 SNHLY, CDR2 FYNNEI. The chain's CDR3 is CVLGQGVSGELFF. The DNA for the CDR3 is TGTGTCCTGGGGCAGGGGGTGTCCGGGGAGCTGTTTTTT.

The chain has TRBV10-2 and TRBJ1-5; perhaps TRBD1 as D (5 bases). The CDR3 extends over 16 amino acids. CDR1 and CDR2 from the germline V gene are WSHSY and SAAADI. V dropped 0 bases and J dropped 2 bases, with 11 bases sitting between them. The chain's CDR3 is CASSESGLWGNQPQHF. CDR3 DNA: TGCGCCAGCAGTGAGTCGGGGCTGTGGGGCAATCAGCCCCAGCATTTT.

The rearrangement joins TRBV29-1 to TRBJ2-1; D gene ambiguous. CDR3 length equals 12 residues. Per germline, CDR1 SQVTM and CDR2 ANQGSEA. Trimming pared 5 bases from V and 5 bases from J, leaving 10 bases between. Here the CDR3 DNA reads TGCAGCGTTCTTGTCTTTCACAATGAGCAGTTCTTC. Translating it yields CSVLVFHNEQFF.

In its sample, this clone was seen once. This rearrangement joins TRBV4-1 to TRBJ1-2; no firm D call. The CDR3 spans 14 residues. With 0 bases removed from V and 6 bases from J, the gap between germline ends came to 11 bases. Germline loops: CDR1 MGHRA, CDR2 YSYEKL. The CDR3 is CASSQEKYADGYTF. The CDR3, as DNA: TGCGCCAGCAGCCAAGAGAAGTACGCAGATGGCTACACCTTC.

The chain links TRBV2 to TRBJ2-4; D possibly corresponds to TRBD1 (6 bases). This CDR3 has 15 residues. Germline V gene data show CDR1 as SNHLY and CDR2 as FYNNEI. V shed 6 bases and J shed 0 bases, with 12 bases lying between them. In nucleotides, the CDR3 is TGTGCCAGCAGCCTACAGGGATTAGCCAAAAACATTCAGTACTTC. Its protein is CASSLQGLAKNIQYF.